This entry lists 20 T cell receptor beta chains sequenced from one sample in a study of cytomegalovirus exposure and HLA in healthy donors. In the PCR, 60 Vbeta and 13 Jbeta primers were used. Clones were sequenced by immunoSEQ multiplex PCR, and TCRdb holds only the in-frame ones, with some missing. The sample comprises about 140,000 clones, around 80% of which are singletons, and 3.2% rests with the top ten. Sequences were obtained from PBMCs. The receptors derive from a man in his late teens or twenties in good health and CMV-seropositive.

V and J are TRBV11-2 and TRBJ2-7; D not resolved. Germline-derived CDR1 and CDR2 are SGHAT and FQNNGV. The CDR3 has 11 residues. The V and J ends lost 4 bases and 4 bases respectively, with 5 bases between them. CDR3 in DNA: TGTGCCAGCAGCTCCTCTTACGAGCAGTACTTC. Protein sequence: CASSSSYEQYF.

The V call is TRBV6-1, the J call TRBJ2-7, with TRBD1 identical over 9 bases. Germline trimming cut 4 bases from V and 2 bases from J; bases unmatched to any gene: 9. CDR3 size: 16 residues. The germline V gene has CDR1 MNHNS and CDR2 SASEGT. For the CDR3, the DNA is TGTGCCAGCAGTGCCAACAGGGGGCCTTACGCCTACGAGCAGTACTTC. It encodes CASSANRGPYAYEQYF.

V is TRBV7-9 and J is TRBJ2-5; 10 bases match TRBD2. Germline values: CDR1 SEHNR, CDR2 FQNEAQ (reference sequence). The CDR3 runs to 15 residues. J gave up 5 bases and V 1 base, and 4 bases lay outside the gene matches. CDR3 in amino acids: CASSLVAGGGETQYF. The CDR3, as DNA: TGTGCCAGCAGCTTAGTAGCGGGAGGAGGGGAGACCCAGTACTTC.

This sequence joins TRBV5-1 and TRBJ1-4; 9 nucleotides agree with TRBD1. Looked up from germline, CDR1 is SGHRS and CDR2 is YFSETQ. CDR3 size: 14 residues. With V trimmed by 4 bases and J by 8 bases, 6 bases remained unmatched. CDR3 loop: CASSPGTGKEKLFF. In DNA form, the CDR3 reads TGCGCCAGCAGCCCCGGGACAGGGAAGGAAAAACTGTTTTTT.

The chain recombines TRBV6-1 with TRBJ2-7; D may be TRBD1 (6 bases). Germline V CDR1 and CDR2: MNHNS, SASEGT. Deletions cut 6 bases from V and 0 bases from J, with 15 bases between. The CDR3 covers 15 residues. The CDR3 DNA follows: TGTGCCAGCAGAAAACAGGGTTACGACTCCTACGAGCAGTACTTC. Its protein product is CASRKQGYDSYEQYF.

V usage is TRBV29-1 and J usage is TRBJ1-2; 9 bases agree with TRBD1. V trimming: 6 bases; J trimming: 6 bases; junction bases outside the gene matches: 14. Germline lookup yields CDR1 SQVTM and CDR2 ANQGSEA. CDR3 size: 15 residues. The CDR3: CSVIPGQGPFDGYTF. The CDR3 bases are TGCAGCGTCATACCGGGACAGGGACCCTTCGATGGCTACACCTTC.

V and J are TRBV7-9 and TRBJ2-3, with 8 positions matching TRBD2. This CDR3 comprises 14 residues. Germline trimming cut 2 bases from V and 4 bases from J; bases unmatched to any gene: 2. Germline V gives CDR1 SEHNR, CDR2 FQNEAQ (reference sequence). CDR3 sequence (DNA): TGTGCCAGCAGCTTACCGGGAGGGCCAGATACGCAGTATTTT. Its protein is CASSLPGGPDTQYF.

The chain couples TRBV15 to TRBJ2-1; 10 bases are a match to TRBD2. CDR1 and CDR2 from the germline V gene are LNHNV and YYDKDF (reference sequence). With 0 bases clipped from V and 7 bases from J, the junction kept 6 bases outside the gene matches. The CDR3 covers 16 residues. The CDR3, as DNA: TGTGCCACCAGCAGAGATTTAGCGGGAGGAGGTAATGAGCAGTTCTTC. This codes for CATSRDLAGGGNEQFF.

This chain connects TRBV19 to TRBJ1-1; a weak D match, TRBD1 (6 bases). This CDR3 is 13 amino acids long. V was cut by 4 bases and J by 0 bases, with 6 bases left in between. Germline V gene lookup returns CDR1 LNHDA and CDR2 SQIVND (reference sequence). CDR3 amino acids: CASSRDMNTEAFF. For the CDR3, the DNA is TGTGCCAGTAGTAGGGACATGAACACTGAAGCTTTCTTT.

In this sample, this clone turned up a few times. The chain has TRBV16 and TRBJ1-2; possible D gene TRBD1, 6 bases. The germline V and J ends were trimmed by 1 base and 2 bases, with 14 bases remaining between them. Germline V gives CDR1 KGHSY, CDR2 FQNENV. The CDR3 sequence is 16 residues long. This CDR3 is CASSQLGANGNYGYTF. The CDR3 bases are TGTGCCAGCAGCCAATTGGGGGCCAATGGAAACTATGGCTACACCTTC.

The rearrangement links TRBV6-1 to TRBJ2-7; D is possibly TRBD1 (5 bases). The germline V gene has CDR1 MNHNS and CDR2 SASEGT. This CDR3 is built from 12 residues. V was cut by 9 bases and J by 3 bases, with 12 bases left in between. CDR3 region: CARGPTDYEQYF. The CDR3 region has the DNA TGTGCCAGGGGGCCTACCGACTACGAGCAGTACTTC.

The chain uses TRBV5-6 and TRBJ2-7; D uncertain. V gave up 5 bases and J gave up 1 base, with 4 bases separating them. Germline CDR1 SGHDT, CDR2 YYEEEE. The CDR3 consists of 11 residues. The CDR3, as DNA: TGTGCCAGCAGTACATCCTACGAGCAGTACTTC. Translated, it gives CASSTSYEQYF.

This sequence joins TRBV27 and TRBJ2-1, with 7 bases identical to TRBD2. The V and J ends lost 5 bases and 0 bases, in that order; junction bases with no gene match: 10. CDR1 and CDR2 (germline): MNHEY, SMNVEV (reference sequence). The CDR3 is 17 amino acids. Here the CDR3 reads CASSEGASGSSYNEQFF. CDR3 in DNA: TGTGCCAGCAGTGAAGGGGCTAGCGGTAGCTCCTACAATGAGCAGTTCTTC.

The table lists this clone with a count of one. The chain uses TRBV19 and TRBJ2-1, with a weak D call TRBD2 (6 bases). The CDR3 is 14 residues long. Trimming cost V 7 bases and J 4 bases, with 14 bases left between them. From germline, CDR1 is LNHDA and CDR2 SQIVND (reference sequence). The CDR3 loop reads CASKIAVAYNEQFF. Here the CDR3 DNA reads TGTGCCAGTAAGATAGCGGTGGCTTACAATGAGCAGTTCTTC.

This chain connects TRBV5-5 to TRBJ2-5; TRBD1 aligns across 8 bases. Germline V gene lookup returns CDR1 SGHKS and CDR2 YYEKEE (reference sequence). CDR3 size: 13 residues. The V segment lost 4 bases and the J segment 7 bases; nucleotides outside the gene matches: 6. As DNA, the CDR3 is TGTGCCAGCAGCGACAGGGGTCTTGCGACCCAGTACTTC. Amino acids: CASSDRGLATQYF. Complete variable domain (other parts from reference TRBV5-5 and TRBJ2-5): DAGVTQSPTHLIKTRGQQVTLRCSPISGHKSVSWYQQVLGQGPQFIFQYYEKEERGRGNFPDRFSARQFPNYSSELNVNALLLGDSALYLCASSDRGLATQYFGPGTRLLVL.

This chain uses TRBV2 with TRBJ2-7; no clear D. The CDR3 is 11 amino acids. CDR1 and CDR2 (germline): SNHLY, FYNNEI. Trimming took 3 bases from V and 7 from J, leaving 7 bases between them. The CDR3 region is CASSDEAEQYF. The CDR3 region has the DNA TGTGCCAGCAGTGACGAGGCGGAGCAGTACTTC. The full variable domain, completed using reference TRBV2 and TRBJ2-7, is EPEVTQTPSHQVTQMGQEVILRCVPISNHLYFYWYRQILGQKVEFLVSFYNNEISEKSEIFDDQFSVERPDGSNFTLKIRSTKLEDSAMYFCASSDEAEQYFGPGTRLTVT.

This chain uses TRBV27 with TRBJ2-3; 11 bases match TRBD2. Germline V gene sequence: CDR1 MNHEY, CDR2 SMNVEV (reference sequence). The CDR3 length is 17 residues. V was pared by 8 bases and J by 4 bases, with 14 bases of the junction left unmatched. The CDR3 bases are TGTGCCAGCTCACCCGGGGTTCCGGGACTAGCGGCAGATACGCAGTATTTT. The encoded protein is CASSPGVPGLAADTQYF.

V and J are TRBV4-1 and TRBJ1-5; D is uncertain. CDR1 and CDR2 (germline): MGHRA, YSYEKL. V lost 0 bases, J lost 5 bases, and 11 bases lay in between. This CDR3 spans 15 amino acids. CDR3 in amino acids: CASSQEVTAYQPQHF. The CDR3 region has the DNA TGCGCCAGCAGCCAAGAGGTTACAGCTTATCAGCCCCAGCATTTT.

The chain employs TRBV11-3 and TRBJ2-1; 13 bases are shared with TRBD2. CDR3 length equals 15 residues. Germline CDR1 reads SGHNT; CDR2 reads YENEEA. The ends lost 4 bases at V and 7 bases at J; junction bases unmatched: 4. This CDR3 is CASSSLAGGYNEQFF. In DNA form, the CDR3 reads TGTGCCAGCAGCTCACTAGCGGGAGGGTATAATGAGCAGTTCTTC.

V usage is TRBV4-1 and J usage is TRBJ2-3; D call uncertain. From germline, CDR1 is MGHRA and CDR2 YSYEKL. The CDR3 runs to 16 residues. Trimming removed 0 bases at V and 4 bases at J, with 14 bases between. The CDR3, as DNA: TGCGCCAGCAGCCAAGATTCGTGGCAGGTCGCAGATACGCAGTATTTT. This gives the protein CASSQDSWQVADTQYF.